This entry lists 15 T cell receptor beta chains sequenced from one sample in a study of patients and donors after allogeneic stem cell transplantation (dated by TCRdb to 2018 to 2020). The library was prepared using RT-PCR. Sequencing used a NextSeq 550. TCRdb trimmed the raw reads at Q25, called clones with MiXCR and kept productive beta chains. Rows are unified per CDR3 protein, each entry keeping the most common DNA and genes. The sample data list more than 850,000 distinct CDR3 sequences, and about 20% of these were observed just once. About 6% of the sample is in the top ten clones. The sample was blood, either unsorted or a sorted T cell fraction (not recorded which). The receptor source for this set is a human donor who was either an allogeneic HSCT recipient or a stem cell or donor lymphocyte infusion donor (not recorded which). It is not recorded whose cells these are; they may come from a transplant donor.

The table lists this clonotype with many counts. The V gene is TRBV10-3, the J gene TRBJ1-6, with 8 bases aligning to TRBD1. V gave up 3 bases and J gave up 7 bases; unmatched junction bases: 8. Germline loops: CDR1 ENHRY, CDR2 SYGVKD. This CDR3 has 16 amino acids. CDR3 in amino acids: CAISDYDRGQNSPLHF. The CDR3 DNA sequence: TGTGCCATCAGTGACTATGACAGGGGCCAGAATTCACCCCTCCACTTT.

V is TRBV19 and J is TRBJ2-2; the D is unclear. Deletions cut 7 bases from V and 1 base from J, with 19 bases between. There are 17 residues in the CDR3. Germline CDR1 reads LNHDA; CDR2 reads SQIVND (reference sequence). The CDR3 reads CASIAPGSPLNTGELFF. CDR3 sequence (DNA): TGTGCCAGTATCGCCCCCGGTAGCCCCCTGAACACCGGGGAGCTGTTTTTT.

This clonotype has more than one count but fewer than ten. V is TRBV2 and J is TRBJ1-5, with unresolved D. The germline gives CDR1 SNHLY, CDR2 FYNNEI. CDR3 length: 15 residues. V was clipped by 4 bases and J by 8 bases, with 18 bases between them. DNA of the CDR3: TGTGCCAGCAGTGGGTCGGGGAAAGAGCAAAAGCCCCAGCATTTT. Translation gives CASSGSGKEQKPQHF.

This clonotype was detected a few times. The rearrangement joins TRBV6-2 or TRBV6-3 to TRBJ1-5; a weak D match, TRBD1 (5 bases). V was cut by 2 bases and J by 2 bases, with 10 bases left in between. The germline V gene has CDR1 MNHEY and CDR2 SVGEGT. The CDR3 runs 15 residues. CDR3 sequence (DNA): TGTGCCAGCAGTTACGAGGGGTACGGCAATCAGCCCCAGCATTTT. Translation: CASSYEGYGNQPQHF.

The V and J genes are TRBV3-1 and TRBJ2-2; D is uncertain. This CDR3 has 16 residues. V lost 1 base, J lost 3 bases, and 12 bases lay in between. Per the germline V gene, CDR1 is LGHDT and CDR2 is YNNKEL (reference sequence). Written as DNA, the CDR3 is TGTGCCAGCAGCCAAGTGCAGTTCGATGACACCGGGGAGCTGTTTTTT. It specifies CASSQVQFDDTGELFF.

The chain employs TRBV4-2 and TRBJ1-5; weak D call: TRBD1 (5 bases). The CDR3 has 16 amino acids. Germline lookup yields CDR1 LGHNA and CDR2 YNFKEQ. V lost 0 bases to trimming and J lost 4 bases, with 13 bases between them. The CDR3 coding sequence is TGTGCCAGCAGCCAAGAGTCTAGGGGTTATAATCAGCCCCAGCATTTT. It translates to CASSQESRGYNQPQHF.

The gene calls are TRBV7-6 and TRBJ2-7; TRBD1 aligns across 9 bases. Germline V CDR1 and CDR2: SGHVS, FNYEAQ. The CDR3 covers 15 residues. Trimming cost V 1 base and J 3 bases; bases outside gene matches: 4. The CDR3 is CASSLGTGEGYEQYF. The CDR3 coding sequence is TGTGCCAGCAGCTTAGGGACAGGGGAGGGCTACGAGCAGTACTTC.

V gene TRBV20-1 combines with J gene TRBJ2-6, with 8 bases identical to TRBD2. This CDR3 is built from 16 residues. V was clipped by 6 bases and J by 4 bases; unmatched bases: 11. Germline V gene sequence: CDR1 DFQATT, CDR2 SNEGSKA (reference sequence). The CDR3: CSAQRGTTWGANVLTF. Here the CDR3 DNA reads TGCAGTGCCCAGCGGGGGACTACCTGGGGGGCCAACGTCCTGACTTTC.

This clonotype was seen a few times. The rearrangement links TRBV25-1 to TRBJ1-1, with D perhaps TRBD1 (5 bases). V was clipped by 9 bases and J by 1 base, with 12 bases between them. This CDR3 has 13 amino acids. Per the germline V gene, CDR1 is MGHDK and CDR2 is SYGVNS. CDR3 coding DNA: TGTGCCAGTATCGCAGGGTCGAACACTGAAGCTTTCTTT. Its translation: CASIAGSNTEAFF.

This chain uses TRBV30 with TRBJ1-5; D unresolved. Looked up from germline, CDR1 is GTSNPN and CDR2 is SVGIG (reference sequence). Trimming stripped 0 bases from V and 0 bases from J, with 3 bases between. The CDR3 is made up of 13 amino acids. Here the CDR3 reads CAWSVRSNQPQHF. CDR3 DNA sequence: TGTGCCTGGAGTGTACGTAGCAATCAGCCCCAGCATTTT. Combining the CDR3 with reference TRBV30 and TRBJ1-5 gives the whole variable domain SQTIHQWPATLVQPVGSPLSLECTVEGTSNPNLYWYRQAAGRGLQLLFYSVGIGQISSEVPQNLSASRPQDRQFILSSKKLLLSDSGFYLCAWSVRSNQPQHFGDGTRLSIL.

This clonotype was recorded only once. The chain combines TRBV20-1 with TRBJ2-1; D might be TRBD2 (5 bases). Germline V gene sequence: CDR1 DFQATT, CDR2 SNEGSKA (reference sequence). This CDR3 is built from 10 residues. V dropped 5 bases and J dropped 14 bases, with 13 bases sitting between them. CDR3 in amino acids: CSASGLGEFF. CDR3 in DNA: TGCAGTGCTTCCGGACTGGGCGAGTTCTTC.

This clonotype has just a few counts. The CDR3 nucleotides are TGTGCCAGCAGCGGCGGACAGGGGATCACAGATACGCAGTATTTT. This translates into CASSGGQGITDTQYF. The chain combines TRBV7-3 with TRBJ2-3; 9 bases map to TRBD1. The CDR3 runs 15 residues. Trimming took 5 bases from V and 2 from J; bases not matched to a gene: 5. The germline gives CDR1 SGHTA, CDR2 FQGTGA. The variable domain in full, with the rest retrieved from reference TRBV7-3 and TRBJ2-3, is GAGVSQTPSNKVTEKGKYVELRCDPISGHTALYWYRQSLGQGPEFLIYFQGTGAADDSGLPNDRFFAVRPEGSVSTLKIQRTERGDSAVYLCASSGGQGITDTQYFGPGTRLTVL.

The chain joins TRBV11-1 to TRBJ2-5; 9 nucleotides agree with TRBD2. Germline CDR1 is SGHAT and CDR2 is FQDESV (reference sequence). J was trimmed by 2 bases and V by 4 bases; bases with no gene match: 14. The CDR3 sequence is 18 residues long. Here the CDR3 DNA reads TGTGCCAGCAGCTGGCCTCGTGGTAGCGGGGGTAAGCAAGAGACCCAGTACTTC. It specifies CASSWPRGSGGKQETQYF.

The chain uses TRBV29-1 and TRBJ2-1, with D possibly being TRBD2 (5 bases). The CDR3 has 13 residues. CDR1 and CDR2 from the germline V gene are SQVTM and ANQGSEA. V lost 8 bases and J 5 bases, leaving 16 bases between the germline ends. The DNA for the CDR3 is TGCAGCACGGGAACCGGGTCCAACAATGAGCAGTTCTTC. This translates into CSTGTGSNNEQFF.

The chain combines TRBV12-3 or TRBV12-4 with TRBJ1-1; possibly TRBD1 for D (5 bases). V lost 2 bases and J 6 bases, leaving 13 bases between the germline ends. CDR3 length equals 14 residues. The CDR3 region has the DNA TGTGCCAGCAGTTTACCCAGGGAGGGAGCTGAAGCTTTCTTT. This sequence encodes CASSLPREGAEAFF.